These 9 T cell receptor beta chains were all obtained from the same sample, sequenced in a study of beta chain features in type 1 diabetes. cDNA synthesis used the whole RNA isolate, giving expressed TCRB sequences. Clones were sequenced by immunoSEQ multiplex PCR, and TCRdb holds only the in-frame ones, with some missing. The profile shows 160,000 or so clones, 11% of them singletons. Sequenced: central memory CD4+ T cells from blood. These TCRs come from a man younger than 35 in good health.

In this sample, this clone turned up a few times. The V call is TRBV4-1, the J call TRBJ2-1, with D perhaps TRBD2 (5 bases). Trimming removed 0 bases from V and 7 bases from J, with 10 bases in between. The CDR3 loop spans 14 amino acids. Germline V gene data show CDR1 as MGHRA and CDR2 as YSYEKL. The CDR3 region is CASSQDRTGNEQFF. In nucleotides, the CDR3 is TGCGCCAGCAGCCAAGATAGGACGGGAAATGAGCAGTTCTTC.

This chain joins TRBV6-5 and TRBJ2-7, with TRBD2 as a possible D gene (6 bases). The CDR3 covers 15 residues. Germline lookup yields CDR1 MNHEY and CDR2 SVGAGI. Trimming left V 6 bases short and J 0 bases short, with 15 bases between. CDR3 sequence (DNA): TGTGCCAGCAGACGGGGACTTGCGCACTCCTACGAGCAGTACTTC. Amino acid sequence: CASRRGLAHSYEQYF.

This clone was counted between two and nine times. The chain employs TRBV7-2 and TRBJ2-5; tentatively, D is TRBD2 (5 bases). Per the germline V gene, CDR1 is SGHTA and CDR2 is FQGNSA. CDR3 length: 16 amino acids. The V gene lost 3 bases and the J gene lost 5 bases, with 19 bases spanning the gap. Here the CDR3 reads CASSFTPITRAETQYF. The CDR3 nucleotides are TGTGCCAGCAGCTTCACACCAATCACTAGGGCGGAGACCCAGTACTTC. Supplemented by reference TRBV7-2 and TRBJ2-5, the full variable domain reads GAGVSQSPSNKVTEKGKDVELRCDPISGHTALYWYRQSLGQGLEFLIYFQGNSAPDKSGLPSDRFSAERTGGSVSTLTIQRTQQEDSAVYLCASSFTPITRAETQYFGPGTRLLVL.

This clone turned up a few times. V usage is TRBV28 and J usage is TRBJ2-2; D possibly uses TRBD1 or TRBD2 (5 bases each). Looked up from germline, CDR1 is MDHEN and CDR2 is SYDVKM. The CDR3 covers 13 residues. Deletions cut 10 bases from V and 0 bases from J, with 9 bases between. For the CDR3, the DNA is TGTGCCACCCCGGGGCCGAACACCGGGGAGCTGTTTTTT. Translated, it gives CATPGPNTGELFF.

The V and J genes are TRBV7-3 and TRBJ2-3, with unresolved D. This CDR3 spans 12 amino acids. Trimming removed 5 bases from V and 5 bases from J, with 8 bases in between. Germline lookup yields CDR1 SGHTA and CDR2 FQGTGA. The chain's CDR3 is CASSTGGDTQYF. CDR3 in DNA: TGTGCCAGCAGCACGGGTGGAGATACGCAGTATTTT.

This clone came up a few times. The chain recombines TRBV10-3 with TRBJ2-1, with D unclear. The CDR3 totals 15 residues. V gave up 4 bases and J gave up 5 bases, with 15 bases separating them. Germline V CDR1 and CDR2: ENHRY, SYGVKD. The CDR3 DNA reads TGTGCCATCAGTGCGATTGTTGGACGGAACAATGAGCAGTTCTTC. It translates to CAISAIVGRNNEQFF.

This clone was detected only a few times. The chain joins TRBV7-2 to TRBJ1-2, with D possibly TRBD1 on 6 matching bases. Germline loops: CDR1 SGHTA, CDR2 FQGNSA. The V and J ends lost 5 bases and 6 bases respectively, with 13 bases between them. The CDR3 extends over 13 amino acids. The CDR3 region has the DNA TGTGCCAGCAGCCTAACAGGGTTTCATGGCTACACCTTC. This sequence encodes CASSLTGFHGYTF.

This clone was observed a handful of times. The chain carries TRBV6-5 and TRBJ2-5; D not certain. With 5 bases removed from V and 5 bases from J, the gap between germline ends came to 12 bases. The germline V gene has CDR1 MNHEY and CDR2 SVGAGI. The CDR3 is made up of 13 amino acids. In DNA, the CDR3 is TGTGCCAGCAGTCCGGGTGAATGGGAGACCCAGTACTTC. Its translation is CASSPGEWETQYF.

This clone is medium-sized by share. The rearrangement joins TRBV9 to TRBJ2-1; 10 bases align to TRBD2. V gave up 4 bases and J gave up 4 bases; unmatched junction bases: 5. The CDR3 contains 15 residues. CDR1 is SGDLS and CDR2 is YYNGEE in the germline V gene. The CDR3 is CASSLLAGVYNEQFF. CDR3 DNA sequence: TGTGCCAGCAGCCTGCTAGCGGGAGTGTACAATGAGCAGTTCTTC.